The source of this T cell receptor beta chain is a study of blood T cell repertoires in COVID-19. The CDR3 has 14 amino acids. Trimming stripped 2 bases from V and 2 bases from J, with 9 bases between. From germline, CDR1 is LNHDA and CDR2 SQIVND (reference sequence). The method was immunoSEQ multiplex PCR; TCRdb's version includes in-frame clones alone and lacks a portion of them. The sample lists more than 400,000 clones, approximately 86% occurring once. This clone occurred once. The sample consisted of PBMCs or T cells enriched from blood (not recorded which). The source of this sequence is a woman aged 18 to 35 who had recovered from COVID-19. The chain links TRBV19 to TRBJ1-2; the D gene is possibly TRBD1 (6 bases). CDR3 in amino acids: CASSIKGGNYGYTF. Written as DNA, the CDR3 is TGTGCCAGTAGTATAAAAGGGGGAAACTATGGCTACACCTTC. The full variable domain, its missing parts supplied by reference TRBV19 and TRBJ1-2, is DGGITQSPKYLFRKEGQNVTLSCEQNLNHDAMYWYRQDPGQGLRLIYYSQIVNDFQKGDIAEGYSVSREKKESFPLTVTSAQKNPTAFYLCASSIKGGNYGYTFGSGTRLTVV.